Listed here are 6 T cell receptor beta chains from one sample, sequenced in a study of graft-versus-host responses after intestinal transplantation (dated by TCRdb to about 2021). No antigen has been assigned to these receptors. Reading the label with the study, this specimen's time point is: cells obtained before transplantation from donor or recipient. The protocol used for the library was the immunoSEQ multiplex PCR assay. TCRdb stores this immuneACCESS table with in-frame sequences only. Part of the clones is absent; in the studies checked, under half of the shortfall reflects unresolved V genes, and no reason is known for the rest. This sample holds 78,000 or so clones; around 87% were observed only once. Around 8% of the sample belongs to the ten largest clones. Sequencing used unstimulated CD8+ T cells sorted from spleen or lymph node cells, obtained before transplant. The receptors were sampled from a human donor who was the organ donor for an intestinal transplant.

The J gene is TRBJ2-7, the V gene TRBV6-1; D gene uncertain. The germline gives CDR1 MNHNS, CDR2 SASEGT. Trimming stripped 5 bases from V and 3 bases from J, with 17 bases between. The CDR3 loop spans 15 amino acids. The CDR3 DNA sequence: TGTGCCAGCAGTCCCCGCCTGAGCACCCTCTACGAGCAGTACTTC. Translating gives CASSPRLSTLYEQYF.

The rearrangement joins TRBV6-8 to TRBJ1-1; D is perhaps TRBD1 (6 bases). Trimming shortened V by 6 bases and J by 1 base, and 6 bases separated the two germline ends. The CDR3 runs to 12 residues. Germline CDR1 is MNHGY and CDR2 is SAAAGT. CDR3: CASRQGNTEAFF. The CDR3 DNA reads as TGTGCCAGCAGACAGGGGAACACTGAAGCTTTCTTT.

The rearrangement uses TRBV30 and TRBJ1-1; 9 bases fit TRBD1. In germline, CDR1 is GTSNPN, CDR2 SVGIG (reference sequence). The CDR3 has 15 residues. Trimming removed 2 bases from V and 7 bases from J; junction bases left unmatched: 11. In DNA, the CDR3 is TGTGCCTGGAGTACCCGGGACAGGGTCTTAGGTGAAGCTTTCTTT. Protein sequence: CAWSTRDRVLGEAFF.

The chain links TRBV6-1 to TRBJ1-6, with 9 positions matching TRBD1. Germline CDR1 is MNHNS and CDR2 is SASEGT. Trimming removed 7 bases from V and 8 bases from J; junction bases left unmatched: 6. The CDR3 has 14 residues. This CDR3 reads CASTFRTGDSPLHF. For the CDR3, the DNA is TGTGCCAGCACCTTCCGGACAGGGGATTCACCCCTCCACTTT.

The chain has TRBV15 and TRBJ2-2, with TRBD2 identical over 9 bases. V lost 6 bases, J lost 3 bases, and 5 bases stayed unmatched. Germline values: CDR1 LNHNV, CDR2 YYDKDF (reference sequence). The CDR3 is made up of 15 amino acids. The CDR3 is CATRSSGTDTGELFF. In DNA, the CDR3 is TGTGCCACCAGGTCTAGCGGGACTGACACCGGGGAGCTGTTTTTT.

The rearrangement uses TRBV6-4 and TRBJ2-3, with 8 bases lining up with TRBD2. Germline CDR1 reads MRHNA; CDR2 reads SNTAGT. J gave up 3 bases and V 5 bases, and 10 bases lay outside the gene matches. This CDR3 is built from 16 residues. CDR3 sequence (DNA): TGTGCCAGCAGTAACCAGACTAGCGACCCGACAGATACGCAGTATTTT. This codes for CASSNQTSDPTDTQYF.